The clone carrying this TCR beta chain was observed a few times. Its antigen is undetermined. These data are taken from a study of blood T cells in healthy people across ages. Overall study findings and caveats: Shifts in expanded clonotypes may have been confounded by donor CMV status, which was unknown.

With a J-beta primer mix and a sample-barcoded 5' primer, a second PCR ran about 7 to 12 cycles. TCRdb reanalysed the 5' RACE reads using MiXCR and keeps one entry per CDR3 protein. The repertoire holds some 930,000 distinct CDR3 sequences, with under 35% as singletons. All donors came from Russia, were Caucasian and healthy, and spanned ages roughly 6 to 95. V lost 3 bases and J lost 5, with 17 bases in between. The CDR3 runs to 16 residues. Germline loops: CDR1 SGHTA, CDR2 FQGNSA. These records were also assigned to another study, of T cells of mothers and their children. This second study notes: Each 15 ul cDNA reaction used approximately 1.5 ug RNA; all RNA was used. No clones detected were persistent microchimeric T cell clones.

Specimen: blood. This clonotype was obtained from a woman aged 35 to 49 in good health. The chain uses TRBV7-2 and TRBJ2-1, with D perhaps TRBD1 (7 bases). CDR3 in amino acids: CASSLEGAVGNNEQFF. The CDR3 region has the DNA TGTGCCAGCAGCTTGGAGGGGGCGGTTGGAAACAATGAGCAGTTCTTC.